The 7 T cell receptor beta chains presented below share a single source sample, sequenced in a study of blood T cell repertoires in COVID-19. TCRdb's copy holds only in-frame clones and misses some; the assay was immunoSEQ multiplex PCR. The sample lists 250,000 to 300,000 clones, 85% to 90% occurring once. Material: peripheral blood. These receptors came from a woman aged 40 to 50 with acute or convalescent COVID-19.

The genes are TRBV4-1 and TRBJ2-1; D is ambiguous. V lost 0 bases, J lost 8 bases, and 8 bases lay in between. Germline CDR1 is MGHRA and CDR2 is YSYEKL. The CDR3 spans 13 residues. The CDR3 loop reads CASSQDVKYEQFF. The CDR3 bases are TGCGCCAGCAGCCAAGATGTCAAATATGAGCAGTTCTTC.

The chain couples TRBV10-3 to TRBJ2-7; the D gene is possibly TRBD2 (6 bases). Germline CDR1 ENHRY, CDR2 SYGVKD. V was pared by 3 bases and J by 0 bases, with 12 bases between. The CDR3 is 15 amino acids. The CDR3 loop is CAISERGSTSYEQYV. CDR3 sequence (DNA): TGTGCCATCAGTGAACGGGGGTCCACCTCCTACGAGCAGTACGTC.

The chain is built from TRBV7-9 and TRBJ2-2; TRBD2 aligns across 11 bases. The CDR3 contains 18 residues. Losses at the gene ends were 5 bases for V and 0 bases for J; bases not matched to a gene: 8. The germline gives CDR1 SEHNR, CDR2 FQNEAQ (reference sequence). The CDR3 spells CASSPRTSGSPNTGELFF. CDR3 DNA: TGTGCCAGCAGCCCCCGGACTAGCGGGTCCCCGAACACCGGGGAGCTGTTTTTT.

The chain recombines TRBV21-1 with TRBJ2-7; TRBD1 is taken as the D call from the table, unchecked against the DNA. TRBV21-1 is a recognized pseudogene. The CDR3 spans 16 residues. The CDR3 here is CASSKERDSGPCEQYV. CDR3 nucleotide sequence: TGTGCCAGCAGCAAAGAAAGGGACAGTGGGCCTTGCGAGCAGTACGTC.

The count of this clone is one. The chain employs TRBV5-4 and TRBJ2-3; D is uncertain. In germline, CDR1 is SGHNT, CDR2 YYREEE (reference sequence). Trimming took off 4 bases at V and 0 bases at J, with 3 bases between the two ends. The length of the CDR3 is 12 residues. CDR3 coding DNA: TGTGCCAGCAGCCTAAGCACAGATACGCAGTATTTT. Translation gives CASSLSTDTQYF. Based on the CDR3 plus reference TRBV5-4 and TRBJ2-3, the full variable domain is ETGVTQSPTHLIKTRGQQVTLRCSSQSGHNTVSWYQQALGQGPQFIFQYYREEENGRGNFPPRFSGLQFPNYSSELNVNALELDDSALYLCASSLSTDTQYFGPGTRLTVL.

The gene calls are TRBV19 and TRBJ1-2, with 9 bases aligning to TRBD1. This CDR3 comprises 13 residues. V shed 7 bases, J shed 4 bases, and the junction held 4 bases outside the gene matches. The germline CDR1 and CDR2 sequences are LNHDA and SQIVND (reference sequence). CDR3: CASTLDRGYGYTF. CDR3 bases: TGTGCCAGTACCTTGGACAGGGGCTATGGCTACACCTTC.

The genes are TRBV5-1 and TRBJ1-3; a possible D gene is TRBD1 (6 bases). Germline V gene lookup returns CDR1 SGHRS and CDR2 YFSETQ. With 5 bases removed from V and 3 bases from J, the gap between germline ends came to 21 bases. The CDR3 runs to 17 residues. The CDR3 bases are TGCGCCAGCAGTCCTGCATGGGACACGCTTAGTGGAAACACCATATATTTT. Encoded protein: CASSPAWDTLSGNTIYF.